This note documents a single TCR beta chain sequence. Its antigen is currently unknown. Measured with immunoSEQ multiplex PCR; TCRdb has only the in-frame clones, and not every one. Of some 5,000 clones in the sample, 60% to 75% were seen once. This record belongs to a study of PD-1 blockade in classical Hodgkin lymphoma. Noted time point: cycle 4 day 1 (C4D1), after about 6 weeks of nivolumab. Autologous stem cell transplantation was followed by relapse in every patient, and brentuximab vedotin exposure varied. Isolated CD8+ T cells were derived from thawed PBMCs through magnetic negative selection. Study findings and constraints: Relative to healthy donors, newly diagnosed patients reportedly had lower baseline TCR diversity, which was reported as lower still in relapsed/refractory patients. Nivolumab starters within 1 year of ASCT were excluded. Diversity similar to that of newly diagnosed patients was seen at baseline in complete responders. Whereas CD4+ TCR diversity had risen significantly by C4D1, CD8+ TCR diversity had not.

The CDR3 totals 11 residues. Germline values: CDR1 MNHNY, CDR2 SVGAGI (reference sequence). The V and J ends lost 7 bases and 4 bases respectively, with 8 bases between them. Source: CD8+ T cells from blood, taken before the fourth cycle of nivolumab. The chain employs TRBV6-6 and TRBJ2-7; the D call may be TRBD1 or TRBD2 (5 bases each). The origin of this receptor is a human donor with classical Hodgkin lymphoma. CDR3 residues: CASTGAYEQYF. CDR3 in DNA: TGTGCCAGCACCGGGGCTTACGAGCAGTACTTC.